The T cell receptor (beta chain) under discussion was sequenced for a study of shared clonotypes between healthy human individuals (dated by TCRdb to 2018 to 2020). Describing the broader study: Three men and a couple of women, aged 18 to 49 years, made up the cohort. To estimate repertoire size and how much clonotypes are shared between individuals, the study performed deep sequencing of blood TCR repertoires from a few healthy adults. Libraries were prepared and TCR repertoires were sequenced by different laboratories using diverse techniques, in order to increase sequencing depth and limit assay-specific biases. Each donor's leukapheresis produced roughly between about 0.8 and 8.9 billion PBMCs. For each donor, CD4 naive and CD4 memory were each run on three plates, CD8 naive on two plates, and CD8 memory on one plate.

On this clone itself: The specificity of this receptor is unknown. The sample holds no much larger clone one base away, and base qualities are not on file.

Measured from the cysteine to the phenylalanine, the CDR3 is 15 residues long. Solely the CDR3 DNA is kept, with 45 bases framed from the first base. V gives up 3 bases and J gives up 4 bases, and the segment between their germline ends measures 15 bases. CDR1 and CDR2, per the germline V gene, are MNHEY and SVGAGI. Beyond this particular receptor, the publication reports: Larger estimated clonotype richness was generally found for naive subsets than for memory subsets. Approximately 5% of naive CD4, approximately 3.7% of naive CD8, about 2.1% of memory CD4, and about 0.4% of memory CD8 clonotypes were shared across several donors. Sampling was limited to blood, and TCR repertoires in tissue likely differ from TCR repertoires in blood. Rarefaction of sorted-subset datasets indicated incomplete sequencing despite the large sequencing depth. Pairwise subsampling indicated that sequencing depth was expected to affect the degree of clonotype sharing among donors. Because the study included only a small number of donors, the genetic and exposure-history diversity represented was limited. Clonotypes shared by all four sorted-subset donors showed higher generation probabilities than non-shared clonotypes.

TCR CDR3 regions were amplified from genomic DNA by multiplex PCR using the deep immunoSEQ assay. For each cell subset, the extracted genomic DNA was distributed evenly across all wells of several immunoSEQ 96-well plates, and each plate served as one replicate. For sorted subsets, approximately 190 ng genomic DNA, equal to some 28,000 T cell genomes, was loaded into each replicate PCR. Purified libraries were quantified with a Qubit 3.0 fluorometer, sized on a Bioanalyzer 2100, and re-quantified with the KAPA Library Quantification kit. A separate single-read 150-cycle Illumina NextSeq 550 flow cell was used to sequence each immunoSEQ 96-well plate. In the original analysis: Because only junctional sequences without quality scores were contained in the immunoSEQ output, filtering matching that applied to full-length reads could not be performed. Sequences were annotated with PyIR, a Python wrapper for IgBLAST v1.9, using IMGT germline references to assign V/J genes and CDR3. Reads were filtered out if the reads had weak V/J assignments (E-value above 1e-6), no CDR3, stop codons, out-of-frame junctions, or ambiguous translated residues. V3J clonotypes were defined as sequences sharing the same inferred V gene, J gene, and CDR3 amino acid sequence. To compute the percentage overlap between repertoires, the number of shared unique clonotypes was divided by the size of the smaller repertoire. Repertoire richness was assessed with RTK rarefaction, the Chao1 estimator, and Recon v2.1 estimates of unobserved clonotypes. Generation probabilities were computed with OLGA for all TCRbeta clonotypes obtained by the gDNA method from several donors. TCRdb's version of the immuneACCESS table is confined to in-frame rearrangements and falls short of the full clone set. An unresolved V gene accounts for under half of the shortfall where checked; the remainder is of unknown origin. That table furnishes V, J and clone size, whereas the DNA furnished D and trimming. Recorded for this sample are hundreds of thousands of clones; around 95% of them occurred a single time. The biggest ten clones account for over 0.1% of the sample.

CD8 naive samples consisted of CD45RO-negative cells that were positively selected for CCR7, yielding a CD45RA+CCR7+ population without TemRA cells. Donors were healthy HIV-negative adults with no recently reported acute infections or vaccinations. Every donor was a Caucasian adult residing in Nashville, Tennessee, USA. After blood collection by leukapheresis, PBMCs were isolated using Ficoll-Histopaque density gradient centrifugation and then cryopreserved in the vapor phase of liquid nitrogen. Purity and quantity of every magnetically sorted T cell population were checked by analytical flow cytometry. Each sorted fraction had its genomic DNA isolated and then quantified by UV absorbance on a Nanodrop 2000c.

Sequencing used naive CD8+ T cells sorted from blood. What the cell subset or site label conveys for this sample: CD45RA+CCR7+. Recombination linked TRBV6-5 to TRBJ2-5; a tentative D call is TRBD1 (5 bases match). The receptor was derived from a woman younger than 45 in good health. CDR3 region: CASSYELDSLETQYF. The nucleotide sequence reads TGTGCCAGCAGTTATGAATTAGACAGCCTAGAGACCCAGTACTTC.